The sequence of this T cell receptor beta chain was determined in a study of beta chain features in type 1 diabetes. In the case of this clone: Its antigen is as yet unknown.

The CDR3 spans 12 residues. The V end lost 4 bases, the J end lost 0 bases, and 6 bases lay between the germline ends. CDR1 is SQVTM and CDR2 is ANQGSEA in the germline V gene. Expressed TCRB transcripts got sequenced, as all isolated RNA was reverse transcribed. Sequencing used immunoSEQ multiplex PCR; TCRdb keeps in-frame clones, though not all of them. The sample carries around 430,000 clones, 30% recorded once. Study outcomes and limitations: In type 1 diabetes patients, VDJ junctions had fewer insertions; deletions at these junctions were more frequent. Within the patient group, naive, central memory and Treg TCRB repertoires appeared more similar to each other than within healthy donors.

Purity exceeding 95% was reached by all sorted populations. The receptor's source is a man aged 18 to 29 in good health. This chain joins TRBV29-1 and TRBJ1-2, with TRBD1 as a possible D gene (6 bases). The source material was naive CD4+ T cells from blood. The CDR3 DNA follows: TGCAGCGTTGGACAGGCTAACTATGGCTACACCTTC. This encodes CSVGQANYGYTF.